The present T cell receptor (beta chain) was sequenced within a study of vaccination and CD4 T cells after COVID-19. Across the study: Six males and four females, two Hispanic, made up the convalescents.

With the Oncomine TCR Beta short-read assay, DNA from cultured CD4+ T cells was sequenced. Via MiXCR, TCRdb re-called the PCR reads, giving one row per CDR3 protein. The table shows 16,000 or so distinct CDR3 sequences, with about 45% occurring only once. The V and J ends lost 2 bases and 5 bases, in that order; junction bases with no gene match: 5. CDR1 is MNHEY, CDR2 SVGEGT, per germline. The CDR3 covers 14 residues. Whole-study findings and limits: Median SARS-CoV-2-reactive clonotypes rose from approximately 21 to 40, not significantly. When vaccine-specific clones from convalescent patients were examined, 304 of 307 were spike mono-reactive.

This clonotype was found a few times. Its specificity is not known. Indicated treatment: approximately 11-day PBMC culture with coronavirus spike peptide pools or control peptides (ViraFEST assay). Using peptide pools, antigen-specific T cells were expanded in ViraFEST before TCRs were sequenced. The receptor's source is a human donor who had recovered from COVID-19. The chain carries TRBV6-2 or TRBV6-3 and TRBJ1-1, with TRBD1 identical over 7 bases. The source was CD4+ T cells from blood, cultured in vitro, collected after SARS-CoV-2 vaccination. The CDR3 DNA sequence: TGTGCCAGCAGTTACAACAGGGGTGGAACTGAAGCTTTCTTT. Its protein product is CASSYNRGGTEAFF.